Listed below are T cell receptor beta chains from one sample, sequenced in a study of cytomegalovirus exposure and HLA in healthy donors. The repertoire was sequenced with immunoSEQ multiplex PCR; TCRdb's copy has only in-frame clones and lacks some. The table lists over 150,000 clones, approximately 84% of them singletons. The sequencing input was PBMCs. Receptors were obtained from a girl aged 5 to 17 in good health and CMV-seropositive. Both conserved end residues are part of each CDR3. The order of the fields is CDR3 DNA, CDR3 protein, clone size, J gene, D gene, V gene. The D gene is left open where the match is weak. A row's size may be missing; if present it is once, few, many or a size class.

TGTGCCAGCAGTCACCCCGGGGGAGGGGCCTACGAGCAGTACTTC	CASSHPGGGAYEQYF	NA	TRBJ2-7	TRBD2	TRBV6-5
TGTGCCAGCAGCAATCAGGGAAACTATGGCTACACCTTC	CASSNQGNYGYTF	NA	TRBJ1-2	NA	TRBV21-1
TGCGCCAGCAGCCCCTCAGGGTATAATTCACCCCTCCACTTT	CASSPSGYNSPLHF	NA	TRBJ1-6	NA	TRBV4-1
TGTGCCAGCAGTTTATCTTGGGGCAGGGAGCTGTTTTTT	CASSLSWGRELFF	NA	TRBJ2-2	NA	TRBV27
TGTGCCAGCAGCGAATCCGGGAGTCGAGAGACCCAGTACTTC	CASSESGSRETQYF	NA	TRBJ2-5	NA	TRBV9
TGTGCCAGCAGTGAGGGGGCACTCCAAGAGACCCAGTACTTC	CASSEGALQETQYF	NA	TRBJ2-5	NA	TRBV2
TGTGCCAGCAGCGTAGTACGGACAGGCCAACCGAACACCGGGGAGCTGTTTTTT	CASSVVRTGQPNTGELFF	NA	TRBJ2-2	TRBD1	TRBV9
TGTGCCACCAGCAGAGATAGGGGTGAAGGCAATCAGCCCCAGCATTTT	CATSRDRGEGNQPQHF	NA	TRBJ1-5	NA	TRBV15
TGCGCCAGCAGCCAACGAGGGCAGGATGGAACTGAAGCTTTCTTT	CASSQRGQDGTEAFF	NA	TRBJ1-1	NA	TRBV5-1
TGCGCCAGCAGCCCTGGACAGGGCCGGCAGCCCCAGCATTTT	CASSPGQGRQPQHF	NA	TRBJ1-5	TRBD1	TRBV4-1
TGTGCCAGCAGCCCTCAGGCGGGACTAGCGGGGGCGAACACCGGGGAGCTGTTTTTT	CASSPQAGLAGANTGELFF	once	TRBJ2-2	TRBD2	TRBV7-3
TGCGCCAGCAGCTTAAACAGGGTCACTGAAGCTTTCTTT	CASSLNRVTEAFF	NA	TRBJ1-1	NA	TRBV5-1
TGTGCCTGGAGTGTTCCCCCCCGGGTTGGCATATATTTT	CAWSVPPRVGIYF	NA	TRBJ1-3	NA	TRBV30
TGTGCCAGCAGTCCCGGCGGGGGGGCCGGAGAGACCCAGTACTTC	CASSPGGGAGETQYF	NA	TRBJ2-5	TRBD2	TRBV6-4
TGTGCCAGCAGCTTAGATCGGAGACAGGGAAACACTGAAGCTTTCTTT	CASSLDRRQGNTEAFF	NA	TRBJ1-1	TRBD1	TRBV11-2
TGTGCCAGCAGCGTAGCCATGGGGGGCAAAAACATTCAGTACTTC	CASSVAMGGKNIQYF	NA	TRBJ2-4	NA	TRBV9
TGTGCCAGCAGCTATAGTTTAGGGGAAGGTGGTCAGCCCCAGCATTTT	CASSYSLGEGGQPQHF	NA	TRBJ1-5	NA	TRBV13
TGTGCCAGCAGCCGCTTGGAGTACAGGGATAGCAATCAGCCCCAGCATTTT	CASSRLEYRDSNQPQHF	once	TRBJ1-5	NA	TRBV7-8
TGTGCCTGGAGTGTTAGCTACGAGCAGTACTTC	CAWSVSYEQYF	NA	TRBJ2-7	NA	TRBV30
TGTGCCAGCAGCTATCCGGGAAATGAGCAGTTCTTC	CASSYPGNEQFF	NA	TRBJ2-1	NA	TRBV5-5
TGTGCCAGCAGCGCCATGGGACTGGCGAACACCGGGGAGCTGTTTTTT	CASSAMGLANTGELFF	NA	TRBJ2-2	NA	TRBV7-9
TGTGCCACCAGGGTCGCAGGATACAATGAGCAGTTCTTC	CATRVAGYNEQFF	NA	TRBJ2-1	NA	TRBV19
TGCGCCAGCAGCGTACGGACAGATTCTAACTATGGCTACACCTTC	CASSVRTDSNYGYTF	once	TRBJ1-2	NA	TRBV4-1
TGTGCCAGCAGTTCCGGACTCTTACAGCCCCAGCATTTT	CASSSGLLQPQHF	NA	TRBJ1-5	NA	TRBV6-5
TGTGCCAGCAGCGTAGAAGGGGATAGCAATCAGCCCCAGCATTTT	CASSVEGDSNQPQHF	NA	TRBJ1-5	NA	TRBV9
TGTGCCAGCAGCTTAGCGGCTCGGAGCTCTGGAAACACCATATATTTT	CASSLAARSSGNTIYF	NA	TRBJ1-3	NA	TRBV7-6
TGTGCCAGCAGCCAACCGACACAGGGGAACACTGAAGCTTTCTTT	CASSQPTQGNTEAFF	NA	TRBJ1-1	NA	TRBV14
TGTGCCAGCTCGCCGGGGGTTAGCACAGATACGCAGTATTTT	CASSPGVSTDTQYF	NA	TRBJ2-3	NA	TRBV11-2
TGTGCCAGCAGCTGGGGACAGGGGCCTGTCGGCTACACCTTC	CASSWGQGPVGYTF	NA	TRBJ1-2	TRBD1	TRBV5-4
TGTGCCAGCAGCCCCGGGAGGGAGCAGTACTTC	CASSPGREQYF	NA	TRBJ2-7	TRBD2	TRBV7-9
TGTGCCATCAGTGAGACCGGACAGAATGAAAAACTGTTTTTT	CAISETGQNEKLFF	NA	TRBJ1-4	NA	TRBV10-3
TGTGCCAGTAGCCGGACAGTTCTGTATGGCTACACCTTC	CASSRTVLYGYTF	NA	TRBJ1-2	NA	TRBV19
TGTGCCAGCAGCTTGCCAGAACAAGAGACCCAGTACTTC	CASSLPEQETQYF	NA	TRBJ2-5	NA	TRBV5-6
TGTGCCTGGAGGGTAGCGGGGGGGATAAATGAGCAGTTCTTC	CAWRVAGGINEQFF	NA	TRBJ2-1	TRBD2	TRBV30
TGCGCCAGCAGCCAAGGCGGACAGGGTCCCTACGAGCAGTACTTC	CASSQGGQGPYEQYF	NA	TRBJ2-7	TRBD1	TRBV4-1
TGTGCCAGTAGTGGACTAGGAACAGATACGCAGTATTTT	CASSGLGTDTQYF	NA	TRBJ2-3	TRBD2	TRBV19
TGTGCCAGCAGCGAGGGTGGCAGCGGCCTACTCTATGGCTACACCTTC	CASSEGGSGLLYGYTF	NA	TRBJ1-2	NA	TRBV7-9
TGTGCCAGCAGCTTCGACAGGCAAGAGACCCAGTACTTC	CASSFDRQETQYF	NA	TRBJ2-5	NA	TRBV11-3
TGCGCCAGCAGCTTCCCCCGACAGGGAAGGGTAGTCTTGGAGCAGTTCTTC	CASSFPRQGRVVLEQFF	NA	TRBJ2-1	TRBD1	TRBV5-1
TGTGCCAGCTCCCCGGACAGGGAGGCCTACAATGAGCAGTTCTTC	CASSPDREAYNEQFF	NA	TRBJ2-1	TRBD1	TRBV18
TGTGCCAGCAGTAATGACAGGGCGCAATCGGCCACCTTC	CASSNDRAQSATF	NA	TRBJ1-2	TRBD1	TRBV6-5
TGTTCCAGCAGCCTAGCCAACTCCGGGACAGCAGGCTACACCTTC	CSSSLANSGTAGYTF	NA	TRBJ1-2	TRBD1	TRBV7-9
TGTGCCAGCAGCCCTAGCGTGACAGGGAGTTATAATTCACCCCTCCACTTT	CASSPSVTGSYNSPLHF	NA	TRBJ1-6	TRBD1	TRBV5-5
TGTGCCAGCAGCTTAGATTCAGGGTCCGGGGCCAACGTCCTGACTTTC	CASSLDSGSGANVLTF	NA	TRBJ2-6	NA	TRBV11-2
TGTGCCAGCAGTTTAGAGTTGAGTGGGAGCGGGGGGACCTCAGATACGCAGTATTTT	CASSLELSGSGGTSDTQYF	NA	TRBJ2-3	TRBD2	TRBV28
TGTGCCAGTAAAACTGTGGAAGCGGTCGGCACAGATACGCAGTATTTT	CASKTVEAVGTDTQYF	NA	TRBJ2-3	NA	TRBV19
TGTGCCAGCAGCTTAGTCTCGACTGAAGCTTTCTTT	CASSLVSTEAFF	once	TRBJ1-1	NA	TRBV11-3